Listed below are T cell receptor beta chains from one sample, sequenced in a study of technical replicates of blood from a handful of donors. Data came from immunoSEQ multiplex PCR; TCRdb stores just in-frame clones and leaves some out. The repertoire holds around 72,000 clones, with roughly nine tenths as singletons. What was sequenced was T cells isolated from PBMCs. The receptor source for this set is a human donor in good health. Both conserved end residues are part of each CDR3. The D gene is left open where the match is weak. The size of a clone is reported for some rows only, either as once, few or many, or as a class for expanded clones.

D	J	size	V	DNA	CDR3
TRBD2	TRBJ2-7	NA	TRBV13	TGTGCCAGCAGCCCCCTAGCGGGAGTAGGCTCCGAGCAGTACTTC	CASSPLAGVGSEQYF
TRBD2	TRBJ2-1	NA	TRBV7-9	TGTGCCAGCAGCTTAACTAGCGGGGGTAACAATGAGCAGTTCTTC	CASSLTSGGNNEQFF
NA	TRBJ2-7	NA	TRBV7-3	TGTGCCAGCAGCTTATTCGCATTTAGCGAGCAGTACTTC	CASSLFAFSEQYF
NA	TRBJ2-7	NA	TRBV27	TGTGCCAGCAGTTTATTCGAACCAGGGAACTACGAGCAGTACTTC	CASSLFEPGNYEQYF
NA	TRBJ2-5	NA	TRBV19	TGTGCCAGTAGTATAGGGCAGGGGACTACTCAAGAGACCCAGTACTTC	CASSIGQGTTQETQYF
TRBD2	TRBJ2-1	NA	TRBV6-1	TGTGCCACCACAGGACTAGCGGGAGCCAATGAGCAGTTCTTC	CATTGLAGANEQFF
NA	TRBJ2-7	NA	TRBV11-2	TGTGCCAGCAGCCTACGGACAGTCGAGCAGTACTTC	CASSLRTVEQYF
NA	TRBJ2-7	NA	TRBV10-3	TGTGCCATCAGTGGCCAGCCTGTGGGAGGCTACGAGCAGTACTTC	CAISGQPVGGYEQYF
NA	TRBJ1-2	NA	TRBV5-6	TGTGCCAGCAGCTCAGGGGACAATTCTAACTATGGCTACACCTTC	CASSSGDNSNYGYTF
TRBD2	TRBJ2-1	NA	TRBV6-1	TGTGCCAGCAGTGAAGCCGGACTAGCTGTCGACAATGAGCAGTTCTTC	CASSEAGLAVDNEQFF
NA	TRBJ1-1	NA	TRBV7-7	TGTGCTAGCAGCTTAGCCCCGGGAGGCGAAGCTTTCTTT	CASSLAPGGEAFF
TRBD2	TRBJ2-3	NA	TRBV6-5	TGTGCCAGCAGTAGACTAGCGGGAGTGGGGGATACGCAGTATTTT	CASSRLAGVGDTQYF
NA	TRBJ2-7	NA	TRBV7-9	TGTGCCAGCAGCTTAGCTCGGTACGAGCAGTACTTC	CASSLARYEQYF
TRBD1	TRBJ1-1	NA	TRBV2	TGTGCCAGCAGTGGTCCGGGACAGAAGAACACTGAAGCTTTCTTT	CASSGPGQKNTEAFF
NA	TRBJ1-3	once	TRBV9	TGTGCCAGCAGCGTCCACAGCTCCTCTGGAAACACCATATATTTT	CASSVHSSSGNTIYF
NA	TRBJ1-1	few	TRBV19	TGTGCCAGTAGTATAGTGCCGGGGGCTGAAGCTTTCTTT	CASSIVPGAEAFF
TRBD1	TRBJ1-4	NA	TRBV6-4	TGTGCCAGCAGTGTGACGGACAGGGGGCTACTCTGGTGGGTGTTTTTT	CASSVTDRGLLWWVFF